This T cell receptor beta chain was retrieved from a study of shared clonotypes between healthy human individuals. Trimming removed 3 bases from V and 5 bases from J; junction bases left unmatched: 3. This CDR3 is built from 13 residues. CDR1 is SGHNT and CDR2 is YYREEE in the germline V gene (reference sequence). In the CD4+ fraction, cells were divided into CD45RA+ naive and CD45RA-negative memory subsets. Sequencing used immunoSEQ multiplex PCR; TCRdb keeps in-frame clones, though not all of them. This sample has some 2,500,000 clones, with roughly 92% found just once. Sequencing used naive CD4+ T cells from PBMCs. Subset described: CD45RA+ positively selected. This rearrangement joins TRBV5-4 to TRBJ2-3; TRBD2 agrees at 7 bases. The sequence was obtained from a man younger than 35 in good health. Some clones in this sample may be carry-over from other donors' samples. The CDR3 sequence: CASSWTRGDTQYF. The DNA for the CDR3 is TGTGCCAGCAGCTGGACTAGAGGAGATACGCAGTATTTT.